This TCR beta chain appears in the sequencing data of a study of neurological immune-mediated disorders. Overall study context: Secondary progressive disease was present in 3, and relapsing-remitting disease in about 30, of the approximately 35 multiple sclerosis patients.

Time point defined: longitudinal time-point 3. 5'RACE with 10-nucleotide random UMIs generated the cDNA. In every sequencing run, more than 170 million TCR-beta sequences were generated from 15-18 subjects. Via MiXCR, TCRdb re-called the 5' RACE reads, giving one row per CDR3 protein. This sample has approximately 89,000 distinct CDR3 sequences, with 4.3% found just once. This clonotype was seen ten or more times. V gave up 8 bases and J gave up 3 bases, with 11 bases separating them. Germline V gene data show CDR1 as DFQATT and CDR2 as SNEGSKA (reference sequence). The CDR3 has 13 residues. This TCR derives from a woman aged 60-75 years with multiple sclerosis. Specimen: PBMCs. The V call is TRBV20-1, the J call TRBJ1-6, with a tentative D call TRBD1 (5 bases). The CDR3 DNA reads as TGCAGTCCCCGGGGGGGCTATAATTCACCCCTCCACTTT. The encoded protein is CSPRGGYNSPLHF.